Below are 20 T cell receptor beta chains sequenced from a single sample in a study of T-cell reconstitution after alpha-beta-depleted transplantation in children. TCRbeta library construction was performed incorporating unique molecular identifiers. MiXCR, applied by TCRdb to the PCR reads, yields one record per CDR3 protein. The sample consists of 190,000 or so distinct CDR3 sequences, more than 12% of them appearing once. Sequencing used PBMCs from the stem cell graft donor, obtained from the stem cell graft. Receptors were obtained from a human donor who donated a stem cell graft to a child with acute lymphoblastic leukemia.

This chain connects TRBV7-8 to TRBJ2-5; 14 nucleotides align to TRBD2. Germline V gene lookup returns CDR1 SGHVS and CDR2 FQNEAQ. Trimming took 1 base from V and 2 from J; bases not matched to a gene: 3. The CDR3 runs to 17 residues. The chain's CDR3 is CASSLGLAGGVQETQYF. The CDR3 DNA sequence: TGTGCCAGCAGCTTAGGACTAGCGGGAGGGGTACAAGAGACCCAGTACTTC.

This clonotype appeared many times. The chain recombines TRBV10-3 with TRBJ2-1, with 11 bases that match TRBD1. Losses at the gene ends were 2 bases for V and 7 bases for J; bases not matched to a gene: 13. Germline CDR1 ENHRY, CDR2 SYGVKD. The CDR3 consists of 18 residues. CDR3 sequence (DNA): TGTGCCATCAGTGAGCCCCGGGACAGGGGGTCCCCTAGGAATGAGCAGTTCTTC. It translates to CAISEPRDRGSPRNEQFF.

This clonotype came up many times. This rearrangement joins TRBV7-8 to TRBJ1-5; 7 bases map to TRBD1. Germline CDR1 and CDR2: SGHVS and FQNEAQ. Trimming removed 3 bases from V and 7 bases from J; junction bases left unmatched: 6. The CDR3 is 14 amino acids. CDR3 loop: CASSFQGEHQPQHF. In nucleotides, the CDR3 is TGTGCCAGCAGCTTTCAGGGGGAGCACCAGCCCCAGCATTTT.

There are many counts of this clonotype. The chain carries TRBV12-3 or TRBV12-4 and TRBJ2-2, with 12 bases lining up with TRBD2. CDR3 length equals 16 residues. V lost 3 bases, J lost 6 bases, and 5 bases stayed unmatched. CDR3 sequence reads: CASSFWRLAGAGELFF. The CDR3 DNA is TGTGCCAGCAGTTTTTGGAGACTAGCGGGAGCCGGGGAGCTGTTTTTT.

The chain uses TRBV30 and TRBJ1-5; D is unclear. This CDR3 is built from 14 residues. CDR1 GTSNPN and CDR2 SVGIG come from the germline V gene (reference sequence). Trimming pared 0 bases from V and 4 bases from J, leaving 10 bases between. The CDR3 region is CAWSVAGNNQPQHF. The DNA of the CDR3 is TGTGCCTGGAGTGTAGCCGGGAATAATCAGCCCCAGCATTTT.

This clonotype showed up many times. The CDR3 is CASSLLDREGTGELFF. For the CDR3, the DNA is TGTGCCAGCAGTTTACTGGACAGGGAGGGCACCGGGGAGCTGTTTTTT. This rearrangement joins TRBV28 to TRBJ2-2, with TRBD1 as a possible D gene (8 bases). The ends were cut back, 2 bases at V and 4 bases at J, with 14 bases in the middle. This CDR3 spans 16 amino acids. Germline CDR1 MDHEN, CDR2 SYDVKM.

The chain combines TRBV20-1 with TRBJ1-6; possible D gene TRBD1, 5 bases. Deletions cut 2 bases from V and 6 bases from J, with 20 bases between. This CDR3 is 17 amino acids long. Per germline, CDR1 DFQATT and CDR2 SNEGSKA (reference sequence). CDR3 sequence: CSARPGRGAEGNSPLHF. In DNA form, the CDR3 reads TGCAGTGCTAGACCCGGTCGGGGCGCCGAGGGTAATTCACCCCTCCACTTT.

This clonotype was detected ten times or more. The V gene is TRBV5-1, the J gene TRBJ2-1; D uncertain. V was shortened by 3 bases and J by 0 bases, with 10 bases between the two germline ends. CDR3 length equals 15 residues. Germline assignment: CDR1 SGHRS and CDR2 YFSETQ. CDR3 in DNA: TGCGCCAGCAGCTATACCCCCAGCTCCTACAATGAGCAGTTCTTC. The encoded protein is CASSYTPSSYNEQFF.

Of note for this clonotype: Given a much more abundant clone one base away, this may be a read error. The chain joins TRBV12-3 or TRBV12-4 to TRBJ2-3; D may correspond to TRBD1 or TRBD2 (7 bases each). The CDR3 is 15 residues long. V lost 3 bases and J 4 bases, leaving 14 bases between the germline ends. CDR3: CASSFQRDSPDTQYF. For the CDR3, the DNA is TGTGCCAGCAGTTTCCAGCGGGACAGCCCAGATACGCAGTATTTT.

This clonotype was seen a single time. A much larger clone lies a single base off, so this may be a read error. The chain couples TRBV5-1 to TRBJ2-1, with 7 bases matching TRBD2. J was trimmed by 10 bases and V by 0 bases; bases with no gene match: 7. The CDR3 runs to 14 residues. CDR1 and CDR2 from the germline V gene are SGHRS and YFSETQ. The CDR3 DNA follows: TGCGCCAGCAGCTTGGCTGGGAGGGCCGAGGAGCAGTTCTTC. Protein sequence: CASSLAGRAEEQFF.

This clonotype was seen ten or more times. The V and J genes are TRBV7-9 and TRBJ1-1; D is unclear. CDR3 length: 14 residues. Per the germline V gene, CDR1 is SEHNR and CDR2 is FQNEAQ (reference sequence). Between the trimmed V and J ends, which lost 5 bases and 1 base, there was a span of 11 bases. The CDR3 DNA reads as TGTGCCAGCAGCCTCCAGGTCGGGAACACTGAAGCTTTCTTT. This gives the protein CASSLQVGNTEAFF.

This clonotype was detected ten times or more. The chain couples TRBV5-1 to TRBJ2-5; 10 nucleotides agree with TRBD2. With 4 bases clipped from V and 5 bases from J, the junction kept 8 bases outside the gene matches. Germline values: CDR1 SGHRS, CDR2 YFSETQ. The CDR3 consists of 15 residues. The CDR3: CASSRAGGDGETQYF. CDR3 coding DNA: TGCGCCAGCAGCAGAGCGGGAGGGGACGGGGAGACCCAGTACTTC.

The V and J genes are TRBV5-6 and TRBJ1-6; no reliable D call. Trimming shortened V by 0 bases and J by 5 bases, and 9 bases separated the two germline ends. Germline CDR1 is SGHDT and CDR2 is YYEEEE. The CDR3 is 15 residues long. The CDR3 coding sequence is TGTGCCAGCAGCTTGGGAGGGAGTGATAATTCACCCCTCCACTTT. It encodes CASSLGGSDNSPLHF.

This clonotype was observed many times. J is TRBJ2-1 and V is TRBV29-1; D is unresolved. Between the trimmed V and J ends, which lost 5 bases and 2 bases, there was a span of 7 bases. Germline loops: CDR1 SQVTM, CDR2 ANQGSEA. The CDR3 runs 12 residues. The CDR3 bases are TGCAGCGTTACTACAGCCTACAATGAGCAGTTCTTC. As protein: CSVTTAYNEQFF.

The table lists this clonotype with a few counts. The CDR3: CASSSITEAFF. The CDR3, as DNA: TGTGCCAGCAGTTCAATCACTGAAGCTTTCTTT. The chain is built from TRBV12-3 or TRBV12-4 and TRBJ1-1, with D unresolved. Trimming cost V 4 bases and J 4 bases, with 4 bases left between them. The CDR3 runs to 11 residues.

This clonotype was observed at least ten times. The V call is TRBV5-1, the J call TRBJ2-3, with a weak D call TRBD2 (5 bases). The CDR3 runs to 14 residues. V was pared by 2 bases and J by 5 bases, with 12 bases between. Germline CDR1 reads SGHRS; CDR2 reads YFSETQ. CDR3 protein: CASSFGQSGDTQYF. CDR3 coding DNA: TGCGCCAGCAGCTTTGGCCAGAGCGGAGATACGCAGTATTTT. Supplemented by reference TRBV5-1 and TRBJ2-3, the full variable domain reads KAGVTQTPRYLIKTRGQQVTLSCSPISGHRSVSWYQQTPGQGLQFLFEYFSETQRNKGNFPGRFSGRQFSNSRSEMNVSTLELGDSALYLCASSFGQSGDTQYFGPGTRLTVL.

At least ten counts were recorded for this clonotype. The CDR3 bases are TGTGCCATCGGACCCCCCACAGATACGCAGTATTTT. Its protein product is CAIGPPTDTQYF. V gene TRBV10-3 combines with J gene TRBJ2-3; D gene unclear. The CDR3 covers 12 residues. Trimming stripped 8 bases from V and 2 bases from J, with 8 bases between. Germline V gene data show CDR1 as ENHRY and CDR2 as SYGVKD.

V is TRBV7-8 and J is TRBJ2-1; TRBD2 matches at 14 bases. The germline gives CDR1 SGHVS, CDR2 FQNEAQ. V was clipped by 5 bases and J by 9 bases; unmatched bases: 6. This CDR3 region has 15 residues. The CDR3 spells CASSPSTSGRAEQFF. The CDR3 nucleotides are TGTGCCAGCAGCCCGTCGACTAGCGGGAGGGCTGAGCAGTTCTTC.

This clonotype appeared many times. The V call is TRBV7-9, the J call TRBJ2-2; D call uncertain. Germline-derived CDR1 and CDR2 are SEHNR and FQNEAQ (reference sequence). V was cut by 5 bases and J by 6 bases, with 16 bases left in between. This CDR3 has 15 residues. This chain's CDR3 is CASSPAPEYSGELFF. The CDR3 DNA sequence: TGTGCCAGCAGCCCTGCCCCGGAGTATTCCGGGGAGCTGTTTTTT.

The chain links TRBV7-6 to TRBJ2-1; D is tentatively TRBD1 or TRBD2 (5 bases each). The length of the CDR3 is 12 residues. Germline values: CDR1 SGHVS, CDR2 FNYEAQ. Trimming stripped 1 base from V and 8 bases from J, with 6 bases between. CDR3 sequence: CASSLGGYEQFF. In DNA, the CDR3 is TGTGCCAGCAGCTTAGGGGGGTATGAGCAGTTCTTC.